The clone carrying this T cell receptor beta chain was detected only a few times. TCRdb called the RACE reads again in MiXCR, with one record for every CDR3 protein. The sample has roughly 100,000 distinct CDR3 sequences; less than 40% are singletons. The data were obtained in a study of human T cells and chemical hapten exposure. Time point in this sample: patch test 3, about 24 weeks after DPC sensitization. As to treatment: therapeutic diphenylcyclopropenone sensitization with weekly scalp DPC. From germline, CDR1 is SQVTM and CDR2 ANQGSEA. The CDR3 runs 15 residues. Source: whole blood, taken in connection with sensitization to the hapten diphenylcyclopropenone (DPC). The clonotype comes from a man aged 40-49 years with alopecia areata. Some clones in this sample may be carry-over from other donors' samples. The J gene is TRBJ2-2, the V gene TRBV29-1; TRBD1 agrees at 8 bases. This chain's CDR3 is CGVGTGSTNTGELFF. CDR3 nucleotide sequence: TGCGGAGTGGGGACAGGTAGTACGAACACCGGGGAGCTGTTTTTT.